The present T cell receptor beta chain was sequenced within a study of vaccination and CD4 T cells after COVID-19. Overall study context: The post-COVID samples were taken a median approximately 3.5 months after diagnosis, anywhere from 35 to 161.

Sequence data for DNA of cultured CD4+ T cells were generated by the Oncomine TCR Beta short-read assay. TCRdb re-analysed the PCR reads in MiXCR, keeping a single row per CDR3 protein. The sample comprises around 21,000 distinct CDR3 sequences, 52% of which are singletons, and 6% to 7.5% rests with the top ten. Unmatched junction bases numbered 8, after V lost 1 base and J lost 7 bases. This CDR3 spans 14 amino acids. Germline V gives CDR1 DFQATT, CDR2 SNEGSKA (reference sequence). Treatment noted: approximately 9-day PBMC culture with coronavirus spike peptide pools or control peptides (ViraFEST assay). With peptide pools, ViraFEST first expanded antigen-specific T cells and afterwards sequenced their TCRs. Regarding this clonotype: Antigen: not known.

The V gene is TRBV20-1, the J gene TRBJ2-7, with 9 bases fitting TRBD1. Sequencing used CD4+ T cells from blood, cultured in vitro. The TCR originated in a human donor who had recovered from COVID-19. The CDR3 region is CSARVGTGPWEQYF. The CDR3 DNA is TGCAGTGCTAGAGTAGGGACAGGGCCATGGGAGCAGTACTTC.